This TCR beta chain appears in the sequencing data of a study of blood T cells in healthy people across ages. V dropped 6 bases and J dropped 2 bases, with 15 bases sitting between them. The CDR3 is made up of 15 amino acids. The germline gives CDR1 MGHDK, CDR2 SYGVNS. Then a second PCR, running about 6 to 12 cycles, was carried out with a sample-barcoded 5' primer and a J-beta primer mix. TCRdb processed the 5' RACE reads anew with MiXCR; each CDR3 protein has one entry. The sample has roughly 1.7 million distinct CDR3 sequences, around 35% seen once. Sequenced: blood. The chain is built from TRBV25-1 and TRBJ2-3; D perhaps matches TRBD2 (6 bases). This receptor was identified in a woman aged 30 to 39 in good health. The CDR3 reads CASSHPGLNTDTQYF. CDR3 nucleotide sequence: TGTGCCAGCAGCCACCCGGGACTTAACACAGATACGCAGTATTTT.